One T cell receptor beta chain is described in this entry. Its target is unknown. V lost 5 bases, J lost 10 bases, and 12 bases stayed unmatched. This CDR3 has 14 amino acids. Germline CDR1 reads DFQATT; CDR2 reads SNEGSKA (reference sequence). This sample is part of a study of early T cells in non-severe SARS-CoV-2 infection. Study details: The chains were unpaired, and the sequenced material was bulk RNA from unsorted whole blood. Study observations and caveats: Matches to VDJdb favored anti-spike CD8 responses and missed private and CD4 specificities.

Individual cDNA molecules carried attached unique molecular identifiers. TCRdb ran MiXCR on the 5' RACE reads and lists one entry per CDR3 protein. The sample yields 25,000 to 35,000 distinct CDR3 sequences, around 3% seen once. The sequenced sample consisted of whole blood. This TCR was recovered from an adult who was a healthcare worker with PCR-confirmed SARS-CoV-2 infection or an uninfected control (not recorded which). This rearrangement joins TRBV20-1 to TRBJ2-1; 9 bases are a match to TRBD1. For the CDR3, the DNA is TGCAGTGCTCGGGACAGGGAAATCACGCGGGAGCAGTTCTTC. Translation: CSARDREITREQFF.